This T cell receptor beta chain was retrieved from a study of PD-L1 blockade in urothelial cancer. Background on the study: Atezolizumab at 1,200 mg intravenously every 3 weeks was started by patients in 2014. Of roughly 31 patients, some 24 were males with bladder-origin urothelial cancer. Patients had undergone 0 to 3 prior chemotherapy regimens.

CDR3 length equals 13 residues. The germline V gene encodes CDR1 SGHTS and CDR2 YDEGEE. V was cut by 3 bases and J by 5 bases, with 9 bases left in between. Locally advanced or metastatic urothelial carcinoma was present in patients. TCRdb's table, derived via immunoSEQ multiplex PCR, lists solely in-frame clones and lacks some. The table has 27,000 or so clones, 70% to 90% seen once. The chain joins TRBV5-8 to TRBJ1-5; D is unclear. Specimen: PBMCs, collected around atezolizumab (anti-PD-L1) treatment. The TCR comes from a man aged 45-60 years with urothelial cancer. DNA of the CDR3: TGTGCCAGCAGCTCAGACATTTATCAGCCCCAGCATTTT. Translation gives CASSSDIYQPQHF.